This T cell receptor (beta chain) was recorded in a study of T-cell memory formation after mild COVID-19. TCRdb itself ran the 5' RACE reads through MiXCR, one entry per CDR3 protein. The sample records hundreds of thousands of distinct CDR3 sequences, approximately 21% being singletons. The germline V gene encodes CDR1 LNHDA and CDR2 SQIVND (reference sequence). V was shortened by 8 bases and J by 0 bases, with 16 bases between the two germline ends. There are 15 residues in the CDR3. The rearrangement uses TRBV19 and TRBJ1-1; D might be TRBD1 (6 bases). The sequenced material came from PBMCs or a T cell subset sorted from them (not recorded which). The source of this sequence is an adult woman who had mild COVID-19 (a few samples of this study predate the infection). Cell type and time point are not known. The CDR3 sequence is CASAPVDRLNTEAFF. DNA for the CDR3: TGTGCCAGTGCACCCGTGGACAGACTGAACACTGAAGCTTTCTTT.